This passage covers 13 T cell receptor beta chains from one sample sequenced in a study of T cells in Graves' hyperthyroidism and ophthalmopathy. RNA transcripts were the template for amplifying TCR beta CDR3 regions. The TCR CDR3 was amplified in a first-round RT-PCR using the HTBI primer set. MiXCR, applied by TCRdb to the multiplex PCR reads, yields one record per CDR3 protein. The table has 300,000 to 350,000 distinct CDR3 sequences, 11% to 15% seen once. Sequencing was done on a sample of blood. The receptors stem from a woman aged 25 to 39 with Graves' hyperthyroidism.

This clonotype was detected many times. The chain joins TRBV12-3 or TRBV12-4 to TRBJ2-5; D not certain. The length of the CDR3 is 11 residues. Trimming stripped 3 bases from V and 6 bases from J, with 5 bases between. CDR3 nucleotide sequence: TGTGCCAGCAGTTTGGCGAAGACCCAGTACTTC. It specifies CASSLAKTQYF.

This clonotype was recorded many times. V and J are TRBV6-1 and TRBJ2-1; perhaps TRBD1 as D (5 bases). The CDR3 is 17 residues long. Trimming pared 6 bases from V and 4 bases from J, leaving 22 bases between. The germline V gene encodes CDR1 MNHNS and CDR2 SASEGT. This CDR3 is CASSNTDRGSRYNEQFF. The CDR3 DNA reads TGTGCCAGCAGCAATACTGATAGGGGTTCAAGATACAATGAGCAGTTCTTC.

V usage is TRBV20-1 and J usage is TRBJ2-5, with 8 bases that match TRBD1. J was trimmed by 2 bases and V by 2 bases; bases with no gene match: 10. The germline V gene encodes CDR1 DFQATT and CDR2 SNEGSKA (reference sequence). This CDR3 spans 16 amino acids. The CDR3 sequence is CSARLPVGTGQETQYF. The CDR3 region has the DNA TGCAGTGCTAGACTCCCGGTGGGGACAGGACAAGAGACCCAGTACTTC.

This clonotype was seen a few times. The V and J genes are TRBV13 and TRBJ2-7; D call uncertain. Germline assignment: CDR1 PRHDT and CDR2 FYEKMQ (reference sequence). Trimming left V 3 bases short and J 2 bases short, with 17 bases between. CDR3 length equals 16 residues. CDR3 sequence reads: CASSLWYSSVTYEQYF. The CDR3 nucleotides read TGTGCCAGCAGCTTGTGGTATTCATCGGTTACCTACGAGCAGTACTTC.

The rearrangement links TRBV20-1 to TRBJ1-1, with a possible D match to TRBD1 (6 bases). The CDR3 has 14 amino acids. Germline CDR1 DFQATT, CDR2 SNEGSKA (reference sequence). Between the trimmed V and J ends, which lost 0 bases and 4 bases, there was a span of 12 bases. The CDR3 loop is CSAREYRAATEAFF. The CDR3 DNA reads as TGCAGTGCTAGAGAATACAGGGCGGCCACTGAAGCTTTCTTT.

This clonotype was seen a few times. The chain recombines TRBV28 with TRBJ2-7; 10 bases are a match to TRBD2. Per the germline V gene, CDR1 is MDHEN and CDR2 is SYDVKM. The CDR3 sequence is 16 residues long. The junction had 11 bases not matched to a gene; V was cut back by 5 bases and J by 4 bases. The CDR3 coding sequence is TGTGCCAGCAGTGTTTCCGGGACTAGCGTTAAGTACGAGCAGTACTTC. It is translated as CASSVSGTSVKYEQYF.

This clonotype was observed a few times. The J gene is TRBJ2-5, the V gene TRBV5-1; TRBD1 agrees at 7 bases. Germline V CDR1 and CDR2: SGHRS, YFSETQ. V lost 4 bases, J lost 6 bases, and 9 bases stayed unmatched. This CDR3 is 14 amino acids long. Here the CDR3 DNA reads TGCGCCAGCAGCCTGGGACAGCCTACGAAGACCCAGTACTTC. Translating it yields CASSLGQPTKTQYF.

The chain carries TRBV29-1 and TRBJ2-5, with 8 bases aligning to TRBD2. Germline V gives CDR1 SQVTM, CDR2 ANQGSEA. The V and J ends lost 1 base and 3 bases, in that order; junction bases with no gene match: 4. The CDR3 has 14 amino acids. The CDR3 sequence: CSVEVLAAKETQYF. CDR3 in DNA: TGCAGCGTTGAAGTACTAGCGGCTAAAGAGACCCAGTACTTC. Drawing the rest from reference TRBV29-1 and TRBJ2-5, the complete variable domain is SAVISQKPSRDICQRGTSLTIQCQVDSQVTMMFWYRQQPGQSLTLIATANQGSEATYESGFVIDKFPISRPNLTFSTLTVSNMSPEDSSIYLCSVEVLAAKETQYFGPGTRLLVL.

The chain is built from TRBV7-3 and TRBJ2-1; 8 bases fit TRBD2. The CDR3 consists of 15 residues. J lost 1 base, V lost 5 bases, and 4 bases had no gene match. CDR1 SGHTA and CDR2 FQGTGA come from the germline V gene. The CDR3 nucleotides read TGTGCCAGCAGCCGAGCGGGAGTGTCCTACAATGAGCAGTTCTTC. Translating gives CASSRAGVSYNEQFF.

This clonotype was detected many times. V gene TRBV29-1 combines with J gene TRBJ2-1; 16 nucleotides line up with TRBD2. Germline V lookup: CDR1 SQVTM, CDR2 ANQGSEA. J lost 0 bases, V lost 7 bases, and 15 bases had no gene match. The CDR3 runs 20 residues. CDR3 region: CSAGGGLAGGTLNSYNEQFF. The CDR3 nucleotides read TGCAGCGCTGGGGGGGGACTAGCGGGAGGGACCCTAAACTCCTACAATGAGCAGTTCTTC.

V gene TRBV11-2 combines with J gene TRBJ2-1; 7 nucleotides match TRBD2. V gave up 0 bases and J gave up 10 bases; unmatched junction bases: 12. Germline CDR1 is SGHAT and CDR2 is FQNNGV. This CDR3 has 16 residues. The CDR3: CASSLDPGLVGREQFF. CDR3 in DNA: TGTGCCAGCAGCTTAGATCCCGGACTAGTCGGCAGGGAGCAGTTCTTC.

This clonotype was detected only a few times. The J gene is TRBJ1-1, the V gene TRBV5-5; D unresolved. Per germline, CDR1 SGHKS and CDR2 YYEKEE (reference sequence). With 0 bases removed from V and 4 bases from J, the gap between germline ends came to 10 bases. This CDR3 spans 14 amino acids. The CDR3 spells CASSLGTRSTEAFF. CDR3 nucleotide sequence: TGTGCCAGCAGCTTGGGCACTCGAAGCACTGAAGCTTTCTTT.

Concerning this clonotype itself: A much larger clone differs by one base, so this may be a read error. The chain combines TRBV20-1 with TRBJ2-5; 9 nucleotides align to TRBD1. CDR3 length equals 15 residues. CDR1 and CDR2 (germline): DFQATT, SNEGSKA (reference sequence). The CDR3 loop reads CSAPPGTGKQGTQYF. The CDR3, as DNA: TGCAGTGCTCCCCCCGGGACAGGGAAACAAGGGACCCAGTACTTC.